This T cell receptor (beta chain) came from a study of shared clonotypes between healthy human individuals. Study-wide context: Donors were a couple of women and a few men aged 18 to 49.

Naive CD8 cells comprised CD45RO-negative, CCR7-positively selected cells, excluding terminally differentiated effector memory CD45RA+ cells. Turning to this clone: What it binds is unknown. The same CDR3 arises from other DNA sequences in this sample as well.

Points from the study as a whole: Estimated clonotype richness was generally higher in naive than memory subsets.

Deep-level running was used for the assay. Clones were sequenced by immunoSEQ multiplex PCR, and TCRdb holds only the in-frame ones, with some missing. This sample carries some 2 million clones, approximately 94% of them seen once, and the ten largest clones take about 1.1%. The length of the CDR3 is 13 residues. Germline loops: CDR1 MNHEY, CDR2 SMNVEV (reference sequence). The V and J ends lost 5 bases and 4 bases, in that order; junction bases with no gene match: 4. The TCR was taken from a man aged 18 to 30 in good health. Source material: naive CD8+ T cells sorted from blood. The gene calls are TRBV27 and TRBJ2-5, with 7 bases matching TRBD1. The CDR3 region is CASSLWTGETQYF. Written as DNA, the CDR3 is TGTGCCAGCAGTCTCTGGACAGGAGAGACCCAGTACTTC.